The TCR beta chain under discussion was sequenced for a study of cytomegalovirus exposure and HLA in healthy donors. Findings and limits, study-wide: Sequencing artifact likely explains a cluster of highly shared sequence variants. In an earlier analysis, in approximately 570 donors, most V segments appeared productive either ~87% or ~30% of the time.

Per germline, CDR1 LNHDA and CDR2 SQIVND (reference sequence). With 8 bases removed from V and 3 bases from J, the gap between germline ends came to 14 bases. This CDR3 is built from 14 residues. Healthy bone marrow donors made up the donors. In the case of this clone: The antigen remains undetermined.

It was with 60 Vbeta and 13 Jbeta primers that the PCR ran. The method was immunoSEQ multiplex PCR; TCRdb's version includes in-frame clones alone and lacks a portion of them. This table holds around 130,000 clones, 81% found once. This clonotype originated in a woman between 35 and 50 years old in good health and CMV-seropositive. The rearrangement links TRBV19 to TRBJ1-5; D may be TRBD1 (5 bases). The source material was PBMCs. Here the CDR3 DNA reads TGTGCCAGTTCTCCAGGGTTTTCCAATCAGCCCCAGCATTTT. Translation: CASSPGFSNQPQHF.